These T cell receptor beta chains were read from a single sample in a study of cytomegalovirus exposure and HLA in healthy donors. Generated by immunoSEQ multiplex PCR, the TCRdb table keeps only in-frame clones and is missing some. The sample contains 100,000 to 150,000 clones, roughly nine tenths of which appear only once. The specimen was PBMCs. The origin of the receptors is a woman aged 18 to 35 in good health and CMV-seronegative. CDR3s include the opening cysteine and the closing phenylalanine or tryptophan. D genes are given only for firm matches. A row's size may be missing; if present it is once, few, many or a size class.

V: TRBV5-1; J: TRBJ2-6; D: .; size: .; CDR3: CASSLELAGANVLTF; DNA: TGCGCCAGCAGCTTGGAACTTGCCGGGGCCAACGTCCTGACTTTC
V: TRBV5-5; J: TRBJ2-7; D: .; size: .; CDR3: CASSQDRTYEQYF; DNA: TGTGCCAGCAGCCAAGACAGGACCTACGAGCAGTACTTC
V: TRBV9; J: TRBJ2-1; D: .; size: .; CDR3: CASSAPPDIYNEQFF; DNA: TGTGCCAGCAGCGCCCCACCGGACATATACAATGAGCAGTTCTTC
V: TRBV5-1; J: TRBJ2-2; D: TRBD2; size: .; CDR3: CASSGSGGNTGELFF; DNA: TGCGCCAGCAGCGGAAGCGGGGGGAACACCGGGGAGCTGTTTTTT
V: TRBV19; J: TRBJ1-2; D: TRBD1; size: few; CDR3: CASRLKGADGYTF; DNA: TGTGCCAGTAGATTGAAGGGGGCTGATGGCTACACCTTC
V: TRBV6-5; J: TRBJ2-3; D: .; size: .; CDR3: CASTGQGRPDTQYF; DNA: TGTGCCAGCACGGGGCAGGGGAGACCAGATACGCAGTATTTT
V: TRBV25-1; J: TRBJ2-5; D: .; size: .; CDR3: CASSELLDKETQYF; DNA: TGTGCCAGCAGTGAGTTACTAGACAAAGAGACCCAGTACTTC
V: TRBV11-2; J: TRBJ1-2; D: .; size: .; CDR3: CASSLHQGGYGYTF; DNA: TGTGCCAGCAGCTTACATCAGGGAGGCTATGGCTACACCTTC
V: TRBV5-1; J: TRBJ2-3; D: .; size: .; CDR3: CASSWEGGGRITDTQYF; DNA: TGCGCCAGCAGCTGGGAGGGCGGGGGCCGGATCACAGATACGCAGTATTTT
V: TRBV2; J: TRBJ1-2; D: .; size: .; CDR3: CASRATLGGAYGYTF; DNA: TGTGCCAGCAGAGCCACTTTGGGGGGTGCCTATGGCTACACCTTC
V: TRBV7-9; J: TRBJ1-2; D: TRBD1; size: .; CDR3: CASSSRQGAEGYTF; DNA: TGTGCCAGCAGCTCCAGACAGGGGGCGGAAGGCTACACCTTC
V: TRBV19; J: TRBJ1-5; D: .; size: .; CDR3: CASSRQVRQPQHF; DNA: TGTGCCAGTAGTAGACAGGTAAGACAGCCCCAGCATTTT
V: TRBV13; J: TRBJ2-5; D: .; size: .; CDR3: CASTRAPQETQYF; DNA: TGTGCCAGCACGAGGGCCCCACAAGAGACCCAGTACTTC
V: TRBV6-5; J: TRBJ2-3; D: .; size: once; CDR3: CASSYHQGPQPAQYF; DNA: TGTGCCAGCAGTTACCATCAGGGTCCCCAGCCAGCGCAGTATTTT
V: TRBV5-1; J: TRBJ1-1; D: TRBD1; size: few; CDR3: CASSTGQANTEAFF; DNA: TGCGCCAGCAGCACCGGACAGGCGAACACTGAAGCTTTCTTT
V: TRBV5-1; J: TRBJ2-3; D: TRBD1; size: .; CDR3: CASSFATGGTDTQYF; DNA: TGCGCCAGCAGCTTCGCTACAGGGGGAACAGATACGCAGTATTTT
V: TRBV27; J: TRBJ2-3; D: TRBD2; size: once; CDR3: CASSRPTSGAAYTQYF; DNA: TGTGCCAGCAGTCGCCCGACTAGCGGGGCTGCCTATACGCAGTATTTT
V: TRBV7-8; J: TRBJ1-2; D: .; size: once; CDR3: CASSPRQEYYGYTF; DNA: TGTGCCAGCAGCCCTAGACAGGAATACTATGGCTACACCTTC
V: TRBV7-7; J: TRBJ1-5; D: .; size: .; CDR3: CASSILSGEHQPQHF; DNA: TGTGCCAGCAGCATCCTGTCGGGGGAACATCAGCCCCAGCATTTT
V: TRBV11-2; J: TRBJ2-7; D: TRBD1; size: .; CDR3: CASSLGRTGQSPYEQYF; DNA: TGTGCCAGCAGCTTGGGCCGGACAGGGCAAAGTCCCTACGAGCAGTACTTC
V: TRBV29-1; J: TRBJ2-6; D: .; size: .; CDR3: CSVDGFSGANVLTF; DNA: TGCAGCGTTGACGGGTTCTCTGGGGCCAACGTCCTGACTTTC
V: TRBV27; J: TRBJ2-7; D: .; size: .; CDR3: CASSTGGEQYF; DNA: TGTGCCAGCAGTACCGGGGGCGAGCAGTACTTC
V: TRBV5-1; J: TRBJ2-1; D: TRBD2; size: .; CDR3: CASNPRGGTHNEQFF; DNA: TGCGCCAGCAACCCGCGGGGAGGGACCCACAATGAGCAGTTCTTC
V: TRBV10-3; J: TRBJ2-3; D: .; size: .; CDR3: CAIRLTPGTDTQYF; DNA: TGTGCCATCAGGTTGACACCAGGCACAGATACGCAGTATTTT
V: TRBV9; J: TRBJ2-1; D: .; size: .; CDR3: CASSVGTVNEQFF; DNA: TGTGCCAGCAGCGTAGGGACAGTCAATGAGCAGTTCTTC
V: TRBV6-1; J: TRBJ1-2; D: .; size: few; CDR3: CASSEQARGGGYTF; DNA: TGTGCCAGCAGTGAACAGGCCAGGGGTGGTGGCTACACCTTC
V: TRBV7-3; J: TRBJ1-1; D: TRBD1; size: .; CDR3: CASSSPLGTGKNTEAFF; DNA: TGTGCCAGCAGCTCCCCGCTGGGGACAGGAAAGAACACTGAAGCTTTCTTT
V: TRBV6-1; J: TRBJ2-4; D: .; size: .; CDR3: CASSDYGPTDRKNIQYF; DNA: TGTGCCAGCAGTGACTACGGACCCACGGACAGAAAAAACATTCAGTACTTC
V: TRBV6-5; J: TRBJ1-5; D: TRBD1; size: .; CDR3: CASNRGQGAGQPQHF; DNA: TGTGCCAGCAACCGTGGACAGGGGGCGGGTCAGCCCCAGCATTTT
V: TRBV6-5; J: TRBJ1-3; D: TRBD1; size: .; CDR3: CASSRGQGGGNTIYF; DNA: TGTGCCAGCAGCCGGGGACAGGGAGGGGGAAACACCATATATTTT
V: TRBV5-4; J: TRBJ2-1; D: TRBD2; size: .; CDR3: CASSLGGGARIDEQFF; DNA: TGTGCCAGCAGCTTGGGCGGGGGGGCCCGTATCGATGAGCAGTTCTTC
V: TRBV5-6; J: TRBJ1-2; D: .; size: once; CDR3: CASSYQVTGYTF; DNA: TGTGCCAGCAGCTACCAGGTGACCGGCTACACCTTC
V: TRBV2; J: TRBJ2-7; D: .; size: once; CDR3: CASSDQGTAYEQYF; DNA: TGTGCCAGCAGTGACCAGGGTACGGCCTACGAGCAGTACTTC
V: TRBV9; J: TRBJ1-1; D: .; size: .; CDR3: CASSVQEGYRGTEAFF; DNA: TGTGCCAGCAGCGTGCAAGAAGGGTATAGGGGCACTGAAGCTTTCTTT
V: TRBV9; J: TRBJ1-2; D: .; size: .; CDR3: CASSPFSTENYGYTF; DNA: TGTGCCAGCAGCCCTTTCTCGACGGAGAACTATGGCTACACCTTC
V: TRBV11-3; J: TRBJ2-2; D: .; size: once; CDR3: CASSARDTTNTGELFF; DNA: TGTGCCAGCAGCGCAAGGGACACAACGAACACCGGGGAGCTGTTTTTT
V: TRBV5-1; J: TRBJ2-3; D: .; size: .; CDR3: CASSPPYLSGTSTDTQYF; DNA: TGCGCCAGCAGCCCGCCGTACCTGAGCGGAACTAGCACAGATACGCAGTATTTT
V: TRBV21-1; J: TRBJ2-7; D: .; size: once; CDR3: CASSKALLATVYEQYF; DNA: TGTGCCAGCAGCAAAGCGCTTTTGGCGACTGTCTACGAGCAGTACTTC
V: TRBV7-9; J: TRBJ2-5; D: .; size: .; CDR3: CASSLPQGGETQYF; DNA: TGTGCCAGCAGCTTACCCCAAGGGGGAGAGACCCAGTACTTC
V: TRBV2; J: TRBJ1-1; D: .; size: .; CDR3: CASSQTEDRWVFF; DNA: TGTGCCAGCAGTCAGACAGAGGACCGCTGGGTTTTCTTT
V: TRBV9; J: TRBJ1-3; D: .; size: .; CDR3: CASSVSGFSGNTIYF; DNA: TGTGCCAGCAGCGTTAGCGGGTTTTCTGGAAACACCATATATTTT
V: TRBV13; J: TRBJ2-3; D: TRBD2; size: .; CDR3: CASSYGGASTDTQYF; DNA: TGTGCCAGCAGCTACGGGGGGGCTAGCACAGATACGCAGTATTTT
V: TRBV5-8; J: TRBJ1-1; D: .; size: .; CDR3: CASSFLQGNTEAFF; DNA: TGTGCCAGCAGCTTCCTCCAGGGGAACACTGAAGCTTTCTTT
V: TRBV13; J: TRBJ2-5; D: .; size: .; CDR3: CASSHHAGGGETQYF; DNA: TGTGCCAGCAGTCATCATGCAGGGGGAGGAGAGACCCAGTACTTC
V: TRBV2; J: TRBJ1-3; D: TRBD1; size: .; CDR3: CASSVDRAGGNTIYF; DNA: TGTGCCAGCAGTGTGGACAGGGCAGGCGGAAACACCATATATTTT
V: TRBV6-1; J: TRBJ1-2; D: TRBD1; size: .; CDR3: CASSDLYRGGGNGYTF; DNA: TGTGCCAGCAGTGACCTGTACAGGGGTGGAGGAAATGGCTACACCTTC
V: TRBV5-1; J: TRBJ1-5; D: .; size: .; CDR3: CASSSRQSNQPQHF; DNA: TGCGCCAGCAGCTCAAGACAGTCCAATCAGCCCCAGCATTTT
V: TRBV5-6; J: TRBJ2-5; D: .; size: .; CDR3: CASSLAPGSEAQYF; DNA: TGTGCCAGCAGCTTGGCCCCGGGATCCGAGGCCCAGTACTTC
V: TRBV5-1; J: TRBJ2-3; D: TRBD1; size: .; CDR3: CASSLVQGVEDTQYF; DNA: TGCGCCAGCAGCTTGGTGCAGGGGGTTGAAGATACGCAGTATTTT
V: TRBV21-1; J: TRBJ2-7; D: .; size: .; CDR3: CAGKGNKGEQYF; DNA: TGTGCCGGCAAGGGGAACAAGGGCGAGCAGTACTTC
V: TRBV18; J: TRBJ1-6; D: .; size: once; CDR3: CASSPEAAPQNSPLHF; DNA: TGTGCCAGCTCACCAGAAGCGGCACCGCAAAATTCACCCCTCCACTTT